One sample yielded the 11 T cell receptor beta chains listed below, sequenced in a study of beta chain features in type 1 diabetes. Study-level findings and limits: Moderately but significantly shorter TCRB CDR3s were found in Type 1 diabetes patients in all four CD4+ subsets.

The isolated RNA, all of it, was reverse transcribed, so expressed TCRB transcripts were what got sequenced. Repertoires were generated with immunoSEQ multiplex PCR, while TCRdb's copy carries only in-frame clones and drops some. The data contain about 15,000 clones, 55% to 75% of them singletons. These TCRs are of unknown antigen specificity. The sample was Tregs from blood. The receptors shown here come from a man aged 25-40 years with type 1 diabetes.

The sample holds a few counts of this clone. The genes are TRBV18 and TRBJ2-2; TRBD1 aligns across 10 bases. The CDR3 has 17 amino acids. The V segment lost 0 bases and the J segment 3 bases; nucleotides outside the gene matches: 4. Germline V gene sequence: CDR1 KGHSH, CDR2 LQKENI. CDR3 DNA sequence: TGTGCCAGCTCACCACCACCGGGACAGGGGTACACCGGGGAGCTGTTTTTT. Protein: CASSPPPGQGYTGELFF.

There are a few counts of this clone. V usage is TRBV30 and J usage is TRBJ1-1; possible D gene TRBD1, 6 bases. Trimming stripped 0 bases from V and 8 bases from J, with 10 bases between. CDR3 length: 12 residues. CDR1 is GTSNPN and CDR2 is SVGIG in the germline V gene (reference sequence). CDR3 sequence (DNA): TGTGCCTGGAGTGTACTGGACAGCGAAGCTTTCTTT. It yields the protein CAWSVLDSEAFF.

This clone was detected only a few times. This rearrangement joins TRBV7-2 to TRBJ1-1; D is unclear. Trimming stripped 5 bases from V and 4 bases from J, with 5 bases between. Looked up from germline, CDR1 is SGHTA and CDR2 is FQGNSA. The CDR3 totals 11 residues. CDR3 coding DNA: TGTGCCAGCAGCCCTCTCACTGAAGCTTTCTTT. Protein product: CASSPLTEAFF.

The J gene is TRBJ2-7, the V gene TRBV7-9; 8 bases agree with TRBD2. The V gene's germline CDR1 is SEHNR and CDR2 FQNEAQ (reference sequence). The CDR3 is made up of 13 amino acids. V lost 5 bases, J lost 10 bases, and 10 bases stayed unmatched. The CDR3 DNA reads TGTGCCAGCAGCCGGGGGGGTTGGCTCGATCAGTACTTC. Amino acid sequence: CASSRGGWLDQYF.

This chain links TRBV30 with TRBJ2-2; unclear D gene. Trimming removed 1 base at V and 3 bases at J, with 3 bases between. Germline CDR1 is GTSNPN and CDR2 is SVGIG (reference sequence). The CDR3 contains 12 residues. The CDR3 region is CAWSAYTGELFF. CDR3 sequence (DNA): TGTGCCTGGAGTGCGTACACCGGGGAGCTGTTTTTT.

A single count supports this clone. The chain employs TRBV7-6 and TRBJ2-7; TRBD1 matches 9 bases. CDR1 is SGHVS and CDR2 is FNYEAQ in the germline V gene. Unmatched junction bases numbered 8, after V lost 5 bases and J lost 6 bases. The CDR3 length is 14 residues. CDR3 region: CASSLNRGQSEQYF. DNA for the CDR3: TGTGCCAGCAGCCTCAACAGGGGGCAGAGCGAGCAGTACTTC.

This clone was seen a few times. The chain combines TRBV19 with TRBJ2-5; 9 positions agree with TRBD1. Germline values: CDR1 LNHDA, CDR2 SQIVND (reference sequence). The V and J ends lost 8 bases and 5 bases, in that order; junction bases with no gene match: 6. CDR3 size: 13 residues. In DNA form, the CDR3 reads TGTGCCAGTTCGGGACAGGGTTTGGAGACCCAGTACTTC. Its translation: CASSGQGLETQYF.

The chain couples TRBV13 to TRBJ1-3, with a possible D match to TRBD1 (5 bases). Deletions cut 1 base from V and 4 bases from J, with 11 bases between. CDR1 is PRHDT, CDR2 FYEKMQ, per germline (reference sequence). The CDR3 loop spans 15 amino acids. CDR3 DNA sequence: TGTGCCAGCAGCTTAGCCTCGGGGGTAGGAAACACCATATATTTT. Protein product: CASSLASGVGNTIYF.

This chain joins TRBV7-9 and TRBJ1-1, with 9 bases lining up with TRBD1. J gave up 4 bases and V 1 base, and 4 bases lay outside the gene matches. This CDR3 has 15 residues. Germline V lookup: CDR1 SEHNR, CDR2 FQNEAQ (reference sequence). The DNA of the CDR3 is TGTGCCAGCAGCTTAGACGGGACAGGGCTCACTGAAGCTTTCTTT. Amino acid sequence: CASSLDGTGLTEAFF. Drawing the rest from reference TRBV7-9 and TRBJ1-1, the complete variable domain is DTGVSQNPRHKITKRGQNVTFRCDPISEHNRLYWYRQTLGQGPEFLTYFQNEAQLEKSRLLSDRFSAERPKGSFSTLEIQRTEQGDSAMYLCASSLDGTGLTEAFFGQGTRLTVV.

The V and J genes are TRBV7-6 and TRBJ2-5, with TRBD2 identical over 16 bases. The length of the CDR3 is 16 residues. With V trimmed by 5 bases and J by 5 bases, 5 bases remained unmatched. Germline loops: CDR1 SGHVS, CDR2 FNYEAQ. The CDR3 DNA follows: TGTGCCAGCAGCCCGGGACTAGCGGGGGGGCTGGAGACCCAGTACTTC. Its protein is CASSPGLAGGLETQYF.

V and J are TRBV6-1 and TRBJ2-1; D not resolved. This CDR3 region has 10 residues. Trimming cost V 2 bases and J 16 bases, with 9 bases left between them. Germline V gene data show CDR1 as MNHNS and CDR2 as SASEGT. The CDR3 is CASSEFFYFF. As DNA, the CDR3 is TGTGCCAGCAGTGAATTCTTCTACTTCTTC.